One and the same sample provided the 4 T cell receptor beta chains below, sequenced in a study of response to subunit inactivated influenza vaccine. TCRdb reprocessed the RT-PCR reads via MiXCR and lists one record per CDR3 protein. The sample has about 540,000 distinct CDR3 sequences, 20% to 25% seen once; the top ten hold about 2.8%. The same specimen was also included in a second study, on T cells expressing NK-cell markers. That source adds: The TCR beta cDNA came from 5'RACE template switching with UMIs.

The source material was CD4+ T cells sorted from PBMCs, sampled 11 to 12 days after vaccination. These receptors all stem from a man aged 50-60 years who received an inactivated influenza vaccine.

The V and J genes are TRBV7-2 and TRBJ2-7; weak D call: TRBD1 (6 bases). The CDR3 has 13 residues. Trimming removed 5 bases at V and 3 bases at J, with 11 bases between. CDR1 and CDR2 (germline): SGHTA, FQGNSA. The CDR3 reads CASSATGFYEQYF. The CDR3 nucleotides are TGTGCCAGCAGCGCGACAGGTTTCTACGAGCAGTACTTC.

The CDR3 protein is CSAKPGTGDYGYTF. The DNA for the CDR3 is TGCAGTGCAAAACCCGGGACAGGGGACTATGGCTACACCTTC. The chain recombines TRBV20-1 with TRBJ1-2; 10 nucleotides match TRBD1. This CDR3 contains 14 residues. J lost 3 bases, V lost 6 bases, and 7 bases had no gene match. Germline CDR1 reads DFQATT; CDR2 reads SNEGSKA (reference sequence).

The rearrangement joins TRBV6-1 to TRBJ2-3; 13 nucleotides line up with TRBD2. Germline-derived CDR1 and CDR2 are MNHNS and SASEGT. There are 15 residues in the CDR3. Trimming removed 6 bases from V and 4 bases from J; junction bases left unmatched: 4. The CDR3 nucleotides are TGTGCCAGCAGGGGGACTAGCGGGACCGCAGATACGCAGTATTTT. Protein product: CASRGTSGTADTQYF.

The chain links TRBV5-1 to TRBJ1-3, with 10 bases aligning to TRBD1. Unmatched junction bases numbered 8, after V lost 4 bases and J lost 4 bases. Germline CDR1 SGHRS, CDR2 YFSETQ. The CDR3 runs 16 residues. The CDR3 here is CASSATGGSAGNTIYF. CDR3 coding DNA: TGCGCCAGCAGCGCGACAGGGGGCTCTGCAGGAAACACCATATATTTT.